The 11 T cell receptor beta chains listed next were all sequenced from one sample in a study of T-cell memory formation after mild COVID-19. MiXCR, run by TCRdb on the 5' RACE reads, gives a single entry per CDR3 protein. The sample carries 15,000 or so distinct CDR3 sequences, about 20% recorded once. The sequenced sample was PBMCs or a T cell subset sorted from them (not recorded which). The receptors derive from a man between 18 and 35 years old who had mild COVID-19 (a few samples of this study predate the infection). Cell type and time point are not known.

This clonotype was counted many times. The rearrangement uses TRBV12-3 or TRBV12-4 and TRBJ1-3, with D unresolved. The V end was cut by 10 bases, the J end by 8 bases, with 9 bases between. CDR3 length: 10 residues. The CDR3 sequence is CATVEDTIYF. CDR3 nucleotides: TGTGCCACCGTCGAGGACACCATATATTTT.

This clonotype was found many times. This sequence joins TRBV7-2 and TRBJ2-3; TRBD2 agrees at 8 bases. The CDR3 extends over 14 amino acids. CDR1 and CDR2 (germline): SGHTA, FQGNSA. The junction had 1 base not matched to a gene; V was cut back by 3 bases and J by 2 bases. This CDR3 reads CASSFSGATDTQYF. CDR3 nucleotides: TGTGCCAGCAGCTTTAGCGGGGCCACAGATACGCAGTATTTT.

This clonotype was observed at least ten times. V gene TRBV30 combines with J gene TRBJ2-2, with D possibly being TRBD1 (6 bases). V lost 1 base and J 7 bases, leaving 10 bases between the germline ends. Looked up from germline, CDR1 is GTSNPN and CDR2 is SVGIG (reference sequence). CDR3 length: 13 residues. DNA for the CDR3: TGTGCCTGGAGTGGGACAGTTGGCGGGGAGCTGTTTTTT. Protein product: CAWSGTVGGELFF.

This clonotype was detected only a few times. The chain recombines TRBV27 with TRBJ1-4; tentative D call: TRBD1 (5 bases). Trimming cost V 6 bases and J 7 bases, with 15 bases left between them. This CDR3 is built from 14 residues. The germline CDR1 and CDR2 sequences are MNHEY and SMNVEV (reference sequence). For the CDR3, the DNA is TGTGCCAGCAGGGGTCCGTGGGGCCCTGAAAAACTGTTTTTT. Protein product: CASRGPWGPEKLFF.

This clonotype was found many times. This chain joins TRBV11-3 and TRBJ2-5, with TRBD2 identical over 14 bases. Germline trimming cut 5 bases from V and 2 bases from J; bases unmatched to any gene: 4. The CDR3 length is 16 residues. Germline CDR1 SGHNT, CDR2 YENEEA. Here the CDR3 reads CASSRRTSGGQETQYF. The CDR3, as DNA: TGTGCCAGCAGCAGACGGACTAGCGGGGGGCAAGAGACCCAGTACTTC.

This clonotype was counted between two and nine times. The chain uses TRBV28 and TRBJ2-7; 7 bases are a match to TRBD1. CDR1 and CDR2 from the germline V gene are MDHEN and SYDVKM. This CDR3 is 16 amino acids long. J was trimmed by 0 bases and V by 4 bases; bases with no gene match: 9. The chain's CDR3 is CASSSRTGRSSYEQYV. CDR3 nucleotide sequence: TGTGCCAGCAGTTCTCGGACAGGTCGTAGCTCCTACGAGCAGTACGTC.

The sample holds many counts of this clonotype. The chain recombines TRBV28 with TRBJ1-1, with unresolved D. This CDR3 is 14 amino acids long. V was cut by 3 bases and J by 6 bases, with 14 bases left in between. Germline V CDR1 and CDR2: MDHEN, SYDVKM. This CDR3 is CASSFSGSWAEAFF. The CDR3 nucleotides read TGTGCCAGCAGTTTCTCGGGTTCTTGGGCTGAAGCTTTCTTT.

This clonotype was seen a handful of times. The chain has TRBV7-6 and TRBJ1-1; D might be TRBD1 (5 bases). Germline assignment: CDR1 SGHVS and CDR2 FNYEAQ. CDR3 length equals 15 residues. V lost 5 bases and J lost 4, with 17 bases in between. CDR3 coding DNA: TGTGCCAGCAGCGTAGGCCCACGGGGGTTCACTGAAGCTTTCTTT. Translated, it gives CASSVGPRGFTEAFF.

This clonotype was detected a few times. CDR3 region: CASSLKQGSNQPQHF. CDR3 nucleotides: TGTGCCAGCAGTTTAAAACAGGGGAGCAATCAGCCCCAGCATTTT. The chain links TRBV27 to TRBJ1-5; 7 bases align to TRBD1. CDR3 size: 15 residues. Germline V gene sequence: CDR1 MNHEY, CDR2 SMNVEV (reference sequence). The V segment lost 2 bases and the J segment 1 base; nucleotides outside the gene matches: 2.

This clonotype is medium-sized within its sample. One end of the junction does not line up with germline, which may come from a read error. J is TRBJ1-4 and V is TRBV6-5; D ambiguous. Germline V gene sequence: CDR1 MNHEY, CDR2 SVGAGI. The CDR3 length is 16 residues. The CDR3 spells CASSYRFNGFNENLFF. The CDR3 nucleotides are TGTGCCAGCAGTTACCGCTTTAATGGTTTTAATGAAAACCTGTTTTTT.

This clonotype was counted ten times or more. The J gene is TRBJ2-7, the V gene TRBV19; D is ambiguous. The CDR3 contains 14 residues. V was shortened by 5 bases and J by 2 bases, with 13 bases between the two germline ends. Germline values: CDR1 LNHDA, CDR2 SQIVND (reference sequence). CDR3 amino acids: CASSVTARTYEQYV. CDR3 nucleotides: TGTGCCAGTAGTGTGACTGCGAGGACCTACGAGCAGTACGTC.